This T cell receptor (beta chain) is drawn from a study of cytomegalovirus exposure and HLA in healthy donors. Trimming cost V 7 bases and J 0 bases; bases outside gene matches: 25. Germline-derived CDR1 and CDR2 are MDHEN and SYDVKM. This CDR3 has 22 amino acids. A note on this clone: Its specificity is not known.

13 Jbeta primers and 60 Vbeta primers were used for the PCR. Libraries were prepared by immunoSEQ multiplex PCR; TCRdb keeps only in-frame clonotypes and omits some of them. The sample records fewer than 200,000 clones, approximately 80% being singletons. Study-level points and caveats: Productive rates of about 90% or about 30% were seen for most TCR beta V segments in an earlier analysis.

The sequencing sample was made of PBMCs. This clonotype was sampled from a woman between 25 and 40 years old in good health and CMV-seropositive. The chain links TRBV28 to TRBJ2-1; 9 bases match TRBD1. The CDR3 region is CASISGTGWRAQWTSSYNEQFF. CDR3 in DNA: TGTGCCAGCATCTCAGGGACAGGGTGGCGCGCACAATGGACGAGCTCCTACAATGAGCAGTTCTTC.